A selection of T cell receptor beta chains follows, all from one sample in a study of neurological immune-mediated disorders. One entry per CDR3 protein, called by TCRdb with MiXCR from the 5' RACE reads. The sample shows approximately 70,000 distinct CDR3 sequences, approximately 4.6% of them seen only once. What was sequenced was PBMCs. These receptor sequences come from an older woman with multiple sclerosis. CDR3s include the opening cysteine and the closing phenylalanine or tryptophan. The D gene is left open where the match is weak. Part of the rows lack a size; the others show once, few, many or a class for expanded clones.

TGCGCCAGCAGCCCAGGACAGTATTCACCCCTCCACTTT,CASSPGQYSPLHF,NA,TRBJ1-6,TRBV5-1,many
TGTGCCAGCAGTATGGCAGGGAACTCCTACGAGCAGTACTTC,CASSMAGNSYEQYF,NA,TRBJ2-7,TRBV6-6,many
TGCAGTGGGGCTGGACTAGCGGGAAGCGGGCCAGATACGCAGTATTTT,CSGAGLAGSGPDTQYF,TRBD2,TRBJ2-3,TRBV20-1,many
TGTGCCAGCAGCTTCACGTCAGGCGGGGTGAACACTGAAGCTTTCTTT,CASSFTSGGVNTEAFF,NA,TRBJ1-1,TRBV7-2,many
TGCGCCAGCATGGGCAGCCCGTTCTATGGCTACACCTTC,CASMGSPFYGYTF,NA,TRBJ1-2,TRBV5-1,many
TGTGCCAGCAGCTTAGTAGGTGGGACTAGCGGGAACCCCTTTCACTACGAGCAGTACTTC,CASSLVGGTSGNPFHYEQYF,TRBD2,TRBJ2-7,TRBV7-2,many
TGTGCCAGCAGCTTTCGGGATAGCAACACCGGGGAGCTGTTTTTT,CASSFRDSNTGELFF,NA,TRBJ2-2,TRBV7-7,NA
TGCGCCAGCAGCATTAGCGGGGCGAACACCGGGGAGCTGTTTTTT,CASSISGANTGELFF,TRBD2,TRBJ2-2,TRBV5-1,many
TGCGCCAGCAGCCGCGCAGGGGGCTCTGTTTCTGAAAAACTGTTTTTT,CASSRAGGSVSEKLFF,TRBD1,TRBJ1-4,TRBV4-1,many
TGTGCCAGCAGTGCCGGGACAAAGAACACCGGGGAGCTGTTTTTT,CASSAGTKNTGELFF,NA,TRBJ2-2,TRBV12-3/TRBV12-4,few
TGCAGTGCGCCCGGGACAGGGGCTACGGAGACCCAGTACTTC,CSAPGTGATETQYF,TRBD1,TRBJ2-5,TRBV20-1,many
TGTGCCAGCAGTTACTCAGGGGGAGGGCCGCAGACCCAGTACTTC,CASSYSGGGPQTQYF,NA,TRBJ2-5,TRBV6-5,many
TGTGCCAGCAGCCCGGGCCAGTACTTC,CASSPGQYF,NA,TRBJ2-5,TRBV2,few
TGTGCCAGCTCACGCGCTGAGTTGTTCGAGCAGTACTTC,CASSRAELFEQYF,NA,TRBJ2-7,TRBV18,few
TGCGCCAGCAGCCGACCGGGACAAGGAAACACCATATATTTT,CASSRPGQGNTIYF,NA,TRBJ1-3,TRBV4-3,many
TGCAGTGCTAGGGGGGGGACCTCTAATTCACCCCTCCACTTT,CSARGGTSNSPLHF,NA,TRBJ1-6,TRBV20-1,few
TGTGCCAGCAGCCAAGGAGGCAGGCCCTATGGCTACACCTTC,CASSQGGRPYGYTF,NA,TRBJ1-2,TRBV3-1,many
TGTGCCAGCAGTTACTCTACAAGCGGGAGGGCCGGTGAGCAGTTCTTC,CASSYSTSGRAGEQFF,TRBD2,TRBJ2-1,TRBV6-5,many
TGTGCCAGCTCTCCAGGGGGTTCAAACTTGAACACTGAAGCTTTCTTT,CASSPGGSNLNTEAFF,TRBD1,TRBJ1-1,TRBV18,many
TGTGCCAGCAGTTTACAGGGAGGAGGCTACACCTTC,CASSLQGGGYTF,NA,TRBJ1-2,TRBV6-5,many
TGCGCCAGCAGCCCCGGCTACAAGGACGGGGAGCTGTTTTTT,CASSPGYKDGELFF,NA,TRBJ2-2,TRBV5-1,many
TGTGCCACTGCGGACAGGGGTGGTGAAGCTTTCTTT,CATADRGGEAFF,TRBD1,TRBJ1-1,TRBV5-6,NA
TGTGCCAGCAGTTTATCTCTCGGGAGGGCCCACGAGCAGTACTTC,CASSLSLGRAHEQYF,TRBD2,TRBJ2-7,TRBV28,many
TGCAGTGCTAGAGAACAGAGACAAGAGACCCAGTACTTC,CSAREQRQETQYF,NA,TRBJ2-5,TRBV20-1,many
TGTGCCAGTAGTATAGTGACTAGCGGGAGCTCCTACGAGCAGTACTTC,CASSIVTSGSSYEQYF,TRBD2,TRBJ2-7,TRBV19,NA
TGTGCCAGCAGGGGGACGGGAGCGATCCATGAGCAGTTCTTC,CASRGTGAIHEQFF,NA,TRBJ2-1,TRBV6-2/TRBV6-3,many
TGTGCCACCAGTTCCTCAGGGATTAATGAGCAGTTCTTC,CATSSSGINEQFF,NA,TRBJ2-1,TRBV24-1,many
TGTGCCATCAGTGATCGAGGAGAGACCCAGTACTTC,CAISDRGETQYF,NA,TRBJ2-5,TRBV10-3,medium-sized
TGTGCCAGCAGTTTAGCATGGGGGGCCACCGGGGAGCAGTATTTT,CASSLAWGATGEQYF,NA,TRBJ2-3,TRBV12-3/TRBV12-4,NA
TGTGCCAGCAGAGTTTACCGGGTTAATCAAGAGACCCAGTACTTC,CASRVYRVNQETQYF,NA,TRBJ2-5,TRBV6-5,few
TGTGCTAGTGGGACCGGGACAGGGTATTATAGCAATCAGCCCCAGCATTTT,CASGTGTGYYSNQPQHF,TRBD1,TRBJ1-5,TRBV12-5,many
TGTGCCAGCAGCCTTGGACTAGCGGGAGGGGACCAGTACTTC,CASSLGLAGGDQYF,TRBD2,TRBJ2-5,TRBV7-2,many
TGTGCCAGCAGCTCCGCCACTACAGATACGCAGTATTTT,CASSSATTDTQYF,NA,TRBJ2-3,TRBV7-2,many
TGTGCCAGCAGTTACCAGGGAGATACGCAGTATTTT,CASSYQGDTQYF,NA,TRBJ2-3,TRBV6-6,many
TGCGCCAGCAGCGGGGGACGCACGACGTCCACTGAAGCTTTCTTT,CASSGGRTTSTEAFF,NA,TRBJ1-1,TRBV5-1,many
TGTGCCAGCAGGAGGGGCGGAGGCTTCGCCGGGGAGCTGTTTTTT,CASRRGGGFAGELFF,NA,TRBJ2-2,TRBV7-2,many
TGTGCCAGCAGTTTCACCACGTATGGCTACACCTTC,CASSFTTYGYTF,NA,TRBJ1-2,TRBV12-3/TRBV12-4,many
TGTGCCAGCAGAATACCGCCCGGGGAGCTGTTTTTT,CASRIPPGELFF,NA,TRBJ2-2,TRBV12-3/TRBV12-4,many
TGTGCCATCAGTGACCGGACAGGGTCGAACACCGGGGAGCTGTTTTTT,CAISDRTGSNTGELFF,TRBD1,TRBJ2-2,TRBV10-3,many
TGTGCCAGCAGCTCCGTCATTGCCAGAGGGAGGTATGGCTACACCTTC,CASSSVIARGRYGYTF,NA,TRBJ1-2,TRBV14,many
TGTGCCAGCAGTTACAACAGGGGGGTTGGGCGTGAGCAGTTCTTC,CASSYNRGVGREQFF,TRBD1,TRBJ2-1,TRBV6-2/TRBV6-3,many
TGTGCCAGCTGGCAGGGGGCTTGGACAGATACGCAGTATTTT,CASWQGAWTDTQYF,TRBD1,TRBJ2-3,TRBV27,many
TGCGCCAGCAGCACCCCCGGGACCCCGCGGTTAGCTTTCTTT,CASSTPGTPRLAFF,NA,TRBJ1-1,TRBV5-1,many
TGCGCCAGCAGCGCCTCTCTGGTCACAGATACGCAGTATTTT,CASSASLVTDTQYF,NA,TRBJ2-3,TRBV5-1,few
TGCAGTGCTAGAGTACGGTCTAGCGGGAGGAGAGAGACCCAGTACTTC,CSARVRSSGRRETQYF,TRBD2,TRBJ2-5,TRBV20-1,few
TGTGCCAGCAGTTCCGGACTTGAGCAGTTCTTC,CASSSGLEQFF,NA,TRBJ2-1,TRBV9,many
TGCGCCAGCAGCCAAGAGGTAAAGGGATCCTACGAGCAGTACTTC,CASSQEVKGSYEQYF,NA,TRBJ2-7,TRBV4-3,many
TGTGCCAGCAGTTCCTCCTACTCCACTGAAGCTTTCTTT,CASSSSYSTEAFF,NA,TRBJ1-1,TRBV6-2/TRBV6-3,many
TGTGCCATCAGTGAGCACTGGGGCGAGGGATCTTCTGAAGCTTTCTTT,CAISEHWGEGSSEAFF,NA,TRBJ1-1,TRBV10-3,many
TGTGCCACCAGCAGAGACAGGGGGAATGAAAAACTGTTTTTT,CATSRDRGNEKLFF,TRBD1,TRBJ1-4,TRBV15,many
TGTGCCAGCAGCTCTCCATCAGGGGGTTTCTTCTCCTACGAGCAGTACTTC,CASSSPSGGFFSYEQYF,TRBD1,TRBJ2-7,TRBV5-6,many
TGCAGCCATGACAGCCCTAACTATGGCTACACCTTC,CSHDSPNYGYTF,NA,TRBJ1-2,TRBV29-1,few
TGCGCCAGCAGCTTAAACCCCTGGGCAAGCGGGAGAGACGCAGATACGCAGTATTTT,CASSLNPWASGRDADTQYF,TRBD2,TRBJ2-3,TRBV5-1,many
TGCGCCAGCAGTGAAGTTAGCGGGAGCACAAATGAGCAGTTCTTC,CASSEVSGSTNEQFF,TRBD2,TRBJ2-1,TRBV10-2,NA
TGTGCCACCAGTAACTCGGTAGCGGGAAGCAATGAGCAGTTCTTC,CATSNSVAGSNEQFF,TRBD2,TRBJ2-1,TRBV15,many
TGTGCCAGCAATCCCAGTTCGGTAGCTTCGGGCACAGATACGCAGTATTTT,CASNPSSVASGTDTQYF,NA,TRBJ2-3,TRBV6-5,NA
TGCGCCAGCAGCCCAGCATCTCAGATTAACTATGGCTACACCTTC,CASSPASQINYGYTF,NA,TRBJ1-2,TRBV4-1,many